This T cell receptor (beta chain) originates from a study of PD-1 blockade in classical Hodgkin lymphoma. Time point reported: newly diagnosed, previously untreated cHL patient sample. There are a few counts of this clone. The repertoire was sequenced with immunoSEQ multiplex PCR; TCRdb's copy has only in-frame clones and lacks some. The data contain roughly 32,000 clones, roughly 94% of them singletons. Germline assignment: CDR1 LGHNA and CDR2 YNFKEQ. J lost 5 bases, V lost 0 bases, and 8 bases had no gene match. CDR3 length equals 16 residues. This rearrangement joins TRBV4-2 to TRBJ2-7; 9 nucleotides match TRBD2. The sequenced sample was peripheral blood mononuclear cells (PBMCs). The clonotype originates from a human donor with classical Hodgkin lymphoma. The CDR3 DNA follows: TGTGCCAGCAGCCAAGAACCAGCGGGAGGCCTCGACGAGCAGTACTTC. Amino acids: CASSQEPAGGLDEQYF.